This T cell receptor (beta chain) was captured in a study of early T cells in non-severe SARS-CoV-2 infection. Study information: Bulk RNA isolated from unsorted whole blood underwent sequencing; chains were not paired.

Germline CDR1 reads SGHRS; CDR2 reads YFSETQ. The J segment lost 0 bases and the V segment lost 0 bases, leaving 5 bases of the junction unmatched. This CDR3 is built from 17 residues. The TCR library protocol attached unique molecular identifiers to the individual cDNA molecules. MiXCR was run by TCRdb on the 5' RACE reads, yielding one entry per CDR3 protein. This table holds tens of thousands of distinct CDR3 sequences, roughly 14% found once. The V gene is TRBV5-1, the J gene TRBJ2-1, with 8 bases identical to TRBD2. This TCR derives from an adult who was a healthcare worker with PCR-confirmed SARS-CoV-2 infection or an uninfected control (not recorded which). The sequencing sample was made of whole blood. The CDR3 sequence: CASSLAAGGSSYNEQFF. The CDR3 nucleotides read TGCGCCAGCAGCTTGGCCGCGGGGGGAAGCTCCTACAATGAGCAGTTCTTC.